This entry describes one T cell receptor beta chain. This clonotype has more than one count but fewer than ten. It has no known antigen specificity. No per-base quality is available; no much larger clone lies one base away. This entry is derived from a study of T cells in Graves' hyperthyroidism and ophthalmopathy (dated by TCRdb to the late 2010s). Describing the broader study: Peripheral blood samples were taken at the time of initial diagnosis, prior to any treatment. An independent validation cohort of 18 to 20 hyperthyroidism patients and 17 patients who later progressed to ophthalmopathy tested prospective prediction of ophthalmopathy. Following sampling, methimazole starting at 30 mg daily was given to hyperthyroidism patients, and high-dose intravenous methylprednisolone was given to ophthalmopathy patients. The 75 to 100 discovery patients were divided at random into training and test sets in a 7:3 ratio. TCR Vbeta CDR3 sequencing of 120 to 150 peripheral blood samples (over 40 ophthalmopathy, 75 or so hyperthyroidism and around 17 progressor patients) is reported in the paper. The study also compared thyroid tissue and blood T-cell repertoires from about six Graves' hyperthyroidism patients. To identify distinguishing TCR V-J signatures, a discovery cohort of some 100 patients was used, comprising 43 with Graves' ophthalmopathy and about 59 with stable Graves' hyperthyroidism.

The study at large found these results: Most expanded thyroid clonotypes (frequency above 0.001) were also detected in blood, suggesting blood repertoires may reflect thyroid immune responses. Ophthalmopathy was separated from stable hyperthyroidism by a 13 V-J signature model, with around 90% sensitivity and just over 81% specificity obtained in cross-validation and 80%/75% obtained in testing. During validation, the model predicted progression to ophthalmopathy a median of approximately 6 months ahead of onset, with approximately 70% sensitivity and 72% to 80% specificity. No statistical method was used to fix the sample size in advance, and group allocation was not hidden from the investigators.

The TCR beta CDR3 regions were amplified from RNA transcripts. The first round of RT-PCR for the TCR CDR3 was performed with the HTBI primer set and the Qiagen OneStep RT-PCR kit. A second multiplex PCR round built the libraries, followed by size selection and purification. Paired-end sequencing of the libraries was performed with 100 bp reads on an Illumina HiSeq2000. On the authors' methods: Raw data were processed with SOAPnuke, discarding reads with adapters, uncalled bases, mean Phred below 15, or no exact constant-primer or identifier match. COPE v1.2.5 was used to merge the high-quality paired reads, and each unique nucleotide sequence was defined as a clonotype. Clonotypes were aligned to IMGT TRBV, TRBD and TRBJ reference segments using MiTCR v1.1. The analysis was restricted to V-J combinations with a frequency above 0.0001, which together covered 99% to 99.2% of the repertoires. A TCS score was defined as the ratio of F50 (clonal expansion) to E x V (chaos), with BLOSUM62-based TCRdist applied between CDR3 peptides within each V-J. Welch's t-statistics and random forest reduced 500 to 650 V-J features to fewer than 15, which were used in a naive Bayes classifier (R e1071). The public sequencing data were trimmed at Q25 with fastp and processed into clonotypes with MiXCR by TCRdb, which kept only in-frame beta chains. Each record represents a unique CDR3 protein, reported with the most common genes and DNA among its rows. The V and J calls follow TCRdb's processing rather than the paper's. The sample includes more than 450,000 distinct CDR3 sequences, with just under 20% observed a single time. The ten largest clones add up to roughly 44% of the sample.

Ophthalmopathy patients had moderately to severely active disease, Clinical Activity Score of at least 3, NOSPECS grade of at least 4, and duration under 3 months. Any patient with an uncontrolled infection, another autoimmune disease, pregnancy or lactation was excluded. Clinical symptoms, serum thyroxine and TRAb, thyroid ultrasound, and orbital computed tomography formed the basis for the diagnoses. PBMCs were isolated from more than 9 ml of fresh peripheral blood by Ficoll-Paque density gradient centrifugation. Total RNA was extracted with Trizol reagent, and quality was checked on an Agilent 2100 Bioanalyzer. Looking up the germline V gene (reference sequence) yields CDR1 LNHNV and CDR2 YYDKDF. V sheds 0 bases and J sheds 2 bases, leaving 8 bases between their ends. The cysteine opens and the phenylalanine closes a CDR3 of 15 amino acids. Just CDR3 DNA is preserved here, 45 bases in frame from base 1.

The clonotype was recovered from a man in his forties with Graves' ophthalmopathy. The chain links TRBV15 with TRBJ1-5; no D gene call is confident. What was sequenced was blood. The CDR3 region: CATSRDLPGNQPQHF. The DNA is TGTGCCACCAGCAGAGATCTTCCAGGCAATCAGCCCCAGCATTTT.